This T cell receptor (beta chain) comes out of a study of blood T cell repertoires in COVID-19. Whole-study context: Some COVID-19 samples were acute and others convalescent; all came from the United States, Italy and Spain. The analysed material was cDNA or gDNA that came from T cells, B-cell-depleted T cells, or PBMCs.

In the original processing: Reference gene primers were amplified, and this amplification served to estimate nucleated cell counts. Clones were sequenced by immunoSEQ multiplex PCR, and TCRdb holds only the in-frame ones, with some missing. The V and J calls and clone size come from that table; D and trimming were worked out from the DNA. Of about 180,000 clones detected, roughly four fifths appear once; the ten largest clones hold about 1.5%. The sequencing input was peripheral blood. The receptor comes from a human donor in a cohort sampled during active COVID-19.

CDR3 bases: TGTGCCAGCAGATGGAGTTATGGGACTGAAGCTTTCTTT. Amino acid sequence: CASRWSYGTEAFF. The chain employs TRBV12-3 or TRBV12-4 and TRBJ1-1; D remains ambiguous. The length of the CDR3 is 13 residues. The V end was cut by 6 bases, the J end by 5 bases, with 13 bases between.